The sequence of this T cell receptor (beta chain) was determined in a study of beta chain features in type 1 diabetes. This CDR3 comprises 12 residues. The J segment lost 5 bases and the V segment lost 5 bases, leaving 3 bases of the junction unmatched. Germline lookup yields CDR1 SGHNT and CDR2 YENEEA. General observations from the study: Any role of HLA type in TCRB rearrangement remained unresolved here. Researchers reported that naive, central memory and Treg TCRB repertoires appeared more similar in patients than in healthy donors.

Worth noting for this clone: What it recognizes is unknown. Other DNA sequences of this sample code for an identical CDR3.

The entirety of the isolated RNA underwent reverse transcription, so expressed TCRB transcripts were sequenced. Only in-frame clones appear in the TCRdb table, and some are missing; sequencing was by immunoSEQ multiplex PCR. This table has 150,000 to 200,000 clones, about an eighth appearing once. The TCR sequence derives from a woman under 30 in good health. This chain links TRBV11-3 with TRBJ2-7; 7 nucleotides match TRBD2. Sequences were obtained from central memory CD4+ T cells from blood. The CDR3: CASSPAGDEQYF. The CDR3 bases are TGTGCCAGCAGCCCGGCGGGGGACGAGCAGTACTTC.